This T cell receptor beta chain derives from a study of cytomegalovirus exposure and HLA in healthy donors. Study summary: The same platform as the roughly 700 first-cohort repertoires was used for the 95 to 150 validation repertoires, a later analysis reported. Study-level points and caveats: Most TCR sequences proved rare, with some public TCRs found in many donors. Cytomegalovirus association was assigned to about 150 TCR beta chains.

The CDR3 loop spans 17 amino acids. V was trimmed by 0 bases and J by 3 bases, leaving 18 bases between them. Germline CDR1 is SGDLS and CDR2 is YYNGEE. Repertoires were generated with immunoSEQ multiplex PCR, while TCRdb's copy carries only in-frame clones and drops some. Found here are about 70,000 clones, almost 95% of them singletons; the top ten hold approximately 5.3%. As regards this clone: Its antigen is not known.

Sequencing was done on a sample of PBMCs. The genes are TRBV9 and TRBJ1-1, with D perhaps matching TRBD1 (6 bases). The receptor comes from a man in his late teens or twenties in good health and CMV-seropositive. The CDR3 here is CASSVAAAGAKDTEAFF. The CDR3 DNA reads TGTGCCAGCAGCGTAGCGGCGGCAGGGGCTAAGGACACTGAAGCTTTCTTT. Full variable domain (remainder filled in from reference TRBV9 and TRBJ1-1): DSGVTQTPKHLITATGQRVTLRCSPRSGDLSVYWYQQSLDQGLQFLIQYYNGEERAKGNILERFSAQQFPDLHSELNLSSLELGDSALYFCASSVAAAGAKDTEAFFGQGTRLTVV.